This entry lists 9 T cell receptor beta chains sequenced from one sample in a study of shared clonotypes between healthy human individuals (TCRdb year 2020). Receptor libraries were prepared by the immunoSEQ multiplex PCR assay. TCRdb retrieved this table from immuneACCESS and kept in-frame rearrangements only. Not all clones are present; in checked studies, unresolved V genes account for under half, and no reason is known for the remainder. The sample contains over a million clones, around 82% of them found a single time. Roughly 0.56% of the sample rests with the top ten. Source material: memory CD4+ T cells from PBMCs. What the cell subset or site label conveys for this sample: CD45RA-negative fraction. The receptors come from a young man in good health. Some clones in this sample may be carry-over from other donors' samples.

This clone was counted only a few times. The rearrangement uses TRBV6-5 and TRBJ2-7; D might be TRBD1 (6 bases). Trimming left V 6 bases short and J 6 bases short, with 18 bases between. This CDR3 comprises 14 residues. The germline V gene has CDR1 MNHEY and CDR2 SVGAGI. CDR3: CASSPARGIVEQYF. The CDR3 DNA reads TGTGCCAGCAGCCCTGCTAGGGGGATCGTCGAGCAGTACTTC.

The chain employs TRBV27 and TRBJ2-1; a possible D gene is TRBD2 (7 bases). This CDR3 spans 19 amino acids. With 6 bases removed from V and 2 bases from J, the gap between germline ends came to 26 bases. The germline CDR1 and CDR2 sequences are MNHEY and SMNVEV (reference sequence). CDR3 sequence (DNA): TGTGCCAGCAGCCTTAGAGGGGCGGGGGCAGGGTTGACCTACAATGAGCAGTTCTTC. This gives the protein CASSLRGAGAGLTYNEQFF.

This chain links TRBV7-3 with TRBJ1-1, with D tentatively TRBD1 (5 bases). V was shortened by 8 bases and J by 4 bases, with 14 bases between the two germline ends. This CDR3 region has 13 residues. The germline V gene encodes CDR1 SGHTA and CDR2 FQGTGA. The CDR3 DNA reads TGTGCCAGCGGAACAGGTCCTGGCACTGAAGCTTTCTTT. It translates to CASGTGPGTEAFF.

As to this clone: The same CDR3 also results from other DNA sequences found in this sample. This rearrangement joins TRBV5-1 to TRBJ2-7; D is ambiguous. This CDR3 is built from 14 residues. Trimming pared 0 bases from V and 0 bases from J, leaving 7 bases between. Germline CDR1 is SGHRS and CDR2 is YFSETQ. The CDR3 region has the DNA TGCGCCAGCAGCTTGGCGGCGAGCTCCTACGAGCAGTACTTC. This sequence encodes CASSLAASSYEQYF.

The sample holds a few counts of this clone. The chain joins TRBV2 to TRBJ2-1; TRBD2 matches 13 bases. CDR3 length: 14 amino acids. Trimming at V came to 8 bases and at J to 9 bases, leaving 7 bases not matched to a gene. Germline-derived CDR1 and CDR2 are SNHLY and FYNNEI. CDR3 in DNA: TGTGCCAGCCACAGGACTAGCGGGAGCAGTGAGCAGTTCTTC. Amino acids: CASHRTSGSSEQFF.

This rearrangement joins TRBV15 to TRBJ1-5, with a tentative D call TRBD1 (6 bases). The CDR3 spans 16 residues. V lost 7 bases and J 4 bases, leaving 20 bases between the germline ends. Germline assignment: CDR1 LNHNV and CDR2 YYDKDF (reference sequence). DNA for the CDR3: TGTGCCACCACCAAATCTGGTAGGAGGGGGAATCAGCCCCAGCATTTT. It translates to CATTKSGRRGNQPQHF.

The J gene is TRBJ1-4, the V gene TRBV6-6; D is perhaps TRBD1 (6 bases). Germline V gene data show CDR1 as MNHNY and CDR2 as SVGAGI (reference sequence). CDR3 length: 14 residues. Between the trimmed V and J ends, which lost 7 bases and 5 bases, there was a span of 14 bases. CDR3 in DNA: TGTGCCAGCAAGCTCGGGACACTGAATGAAAAACTGTTTTTT. It encodes CASKLGTLNEKLFF.

Turning to this clone: The same CDR3 is also encoded by other DNA sequences in this sample. This chain uses TRBV2 with TRBJ2-5, with D perhaps matching TRBD1 (5 bases). Germline CDR1 is SNHLY and CDR2 is FYNNEI. V was cut by 5 bases and J by 2 bases, with 6 bases left in between. CDR3 size: 12 residues. The CDR3 nucleotides are TGTGCCAGCAGTAGACAGCAAGAGACCCAGTACTTC. Amino acids: CASSRQQETQYF.

V is TRBV28 and J is TRBJ1-2; a weak D match, TRBD1 (5 bases). In germline, CDR1 is MDHEN, CDR2 SYDVKM. The CDR3 runs to 15 residues. Trimming removed 3 bases from V and 8 bases from J, with 19 bases in between. The CDR3 nucleotides read TGTGCCAGCAGTTTTTTATTAGCGGGGGTTGGGGGCTACACCTTC. It translates to CASSFLLAGVGGYTF.